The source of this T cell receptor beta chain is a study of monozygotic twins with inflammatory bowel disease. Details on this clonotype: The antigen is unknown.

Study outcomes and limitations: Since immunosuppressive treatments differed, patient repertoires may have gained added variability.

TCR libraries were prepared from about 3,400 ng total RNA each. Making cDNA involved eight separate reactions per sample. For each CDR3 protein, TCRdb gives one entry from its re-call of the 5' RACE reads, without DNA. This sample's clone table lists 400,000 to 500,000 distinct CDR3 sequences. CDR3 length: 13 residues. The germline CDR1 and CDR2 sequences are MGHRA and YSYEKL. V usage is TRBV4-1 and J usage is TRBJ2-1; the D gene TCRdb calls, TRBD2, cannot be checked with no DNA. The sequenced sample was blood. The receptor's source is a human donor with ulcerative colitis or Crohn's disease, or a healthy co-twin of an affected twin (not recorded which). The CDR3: CASSQERDNEQFF.